Listed below are T cell receptor beta chains from one sample, sequenced in a study of regulatory T cells in long-lasting Graves disease. TCRdb called the multiplex PCR reads again in MiXCR, with one record for every CDR3 protein. The data hold 700,000 or so distinct CDR3 sequences, with around 30% observed a single time. The specimen was peripheral blood mononuclear cells (PBMCs), collected when the disease was refractory, from a patient treated with antithyroid drugs. These receptors were obtained from a female donor with Graves disease. The conserved cysteine and the conserved F or W are not part of the CDR3 here.

j_call: TRBJ2-7; v_call: TRBV28; cdr3_aa: ASKLSSYEQY
j_call: TRBJ1-5; v_call: TRBV2; cdr3_aa: ASRPTGGYSNQPQH
j_call: TRBJ1-5; v_call: TRBV20-1; cdr3_aa: SARGTGDHQPQH
j_call: TRBJ1-2; v_call: TRBV6-1; cdr3_aa: ASSARVDGYT
j_call: TRBJ1-2; v_call: TRBV5-1; cdr3_aa: ASSLSILTSYGYT
j_call: TRBJ1-1; v_call: TRBV5-1; cdr3_aa: ASSPRLQGRTEAF
j_call: TRBJ1-3; v_call: TRBV3-1; cdr3_aa: ASSQSGNTIY
j_call: TRBJ1-2; v_call: TRBV11-2; cdr3_aa: ASSLGTLYGYT
j_call: TRBJ2-7; v_call: TRBV2; cdr3_aa: ASSGLAGIILGSYEQY
j_call: TRBJ1-1; v_call: TRBV6-7; cdr3_aa: ASSASTENAEAF
j_call: TRBJ1-1; v_call: TRBV29-1; cdr3_aa: IAGGKNTEAF
j_call: TRBJ2-4; v_call: TRBV9; cdr3_aa: ASSPWTSGPHKNIQY
j_call: TRBJ2-7; v_call: TRBV11-2; cdr3_aa: ASSSGLVEQY
j_call: TRBJ1-3; v_call: TRBV19; cdr3_aa: ASIANSGNTIY
j_call: TRBJ1-2; v_call: TRBV6-2/TRBV6-3; cdr3_aa: ASSDPGQPNYGYT
j_call: TRBJ1-6; v_call: TRBV2; cdr3_aa: ASSEVQGPGDSPLH
j_call: TRBJ2-7; v_call: TRBV27; cdr3_aa: ASSLTSGDTYEQY
j_call: TRBJ2-1; v_call: TRBV7-2; cdr3_aa: ASSFLAGGRYNEQF
j_call: TRBJ1-1; v_call: TRBV11-2; cdr3_aa: ASSLDMGLAS
j_call: TRBJ2-5; v_call: TRBV3-1; cdr3_aa: ASSTPGGRETQY
j_call: TRBJ1-2; v_call: TRBV7-9; cdr3_aa: ASSLSAQGGYGYT
j_call: TRBJ1-1; v_call: TRBV7-2; cdr3_aa: ASRTSGKGNTEAF
j_call: TRBJ1-2; v_call: TRBV28; cdr3_aa: ASRPGQAAGYGYT
j_call: TRBJ1-1; v_call: TRBV5-1; cdr3_aa: ASSGEGVPNTEAF
j_call: TRBJ1-5; v_call: TRBV12-3/TRBV12-4; cdr3_aa: ASSHGQGLGITQPQH
j_call: TRBJ1-1; v_call: TRBV30; cdr3_aa: AWNLGVLKNTEAF
j_call: TRBJ2-5; v_call: TRBV28; cdr3_aa: ASSGLAGGREETQY
j_call: TRBJ2-7; v_call: TRBV6-1; cdr3_aa: ASSKQGAAVHEQY
j_call: TRBJ2-1; v_call: TRBV12-3/TRBV12-4; cdr3_aa: ASSFRAGRGDEQF